This is a list of T cell receptor beta chains from one sample in a study of molecular identifiers for immune sequencing clone quantification. TCRdb analysed the PCR reads with MiXCR anew, one entry per CDR3 protein. The sample yields fewer than 75,000 distinct CDR3 sequences, about a sixth seen once. The material sequenced was naive CD8+ T cells from blood, with Jurkat cell RNA spiked in. These receptors were obtained from a human donor in good health. Some libraries in this study had Jurkat cell RNA spiked in. Both conserved end residues are part of each CDR3. A D gene is named only where the DNA matches it firmly. Only part of the rows carry a size: once, few, many, or a class if the clone is expanded.

clone size: many
J gene: TRBJ1-4
V gene: TRBV6-5
CDR3 length: 16
D gene: -
CDR3 protein: CASSYSISGVPEKLFF
CDR3 DNA: TGTGCCAGCAGTTACTCGATATCAGGGGTGCCTGAAAAACTGTTTTTT

clone size: -
J gene: TRBJ2-7
V gene: TRBV5-3
CDR3 length: 17
D gene: TRBD1
CDR3 protein: CASSGDIDRGLIYEQYF
CDR3 DNA: TGTGCCAGCAGTGGGGATATAGACAGGGGGCTAATTTACGAGCAGTACTTC

clone size: many
J gene: TRBJ2-1
V gene: TRBV29-1
CDR3 length: 15
D gene: TRBD2
CDR3 protein: CSAKLLAGNYNEQFF
CDR3 DNA: TGCAGCGCGAAACTACTAGCGGGGAACTACAATGAGCAGTTCTTC

clone size: few
J gene: TRBJ1-1
V gene: TRBV12-5
CDR3 length: 16
D gene: -
CDR3 protein: CASGPDVVEMNTEAFF
CDR3 DNA: TGTGCTAGTGGACCGGACGTAGTTGAAATGAACACTGAAGCTTTCTTT

clone size: many
J gene: TRBJ2-2
V gene: TRBV9
CDR3 length: 16
D gene: -
CDR3 protein: CASSAYREISPGELFF
CDR3 DNA: TGTGCCAGCAGCGCTTACAGGGAAATTAGTCCCGGGGAGCTGTTTTTT

clone size: many
J gene: TRBJ2-2
V gene: TRBV9
CDR3 length: 15
D gene: TRBD1
CDR3 protein: CASSVDGTGGGELFF
CDR3 DNA: TGTGCCAGCAGCGTAGATGGGACAGGTGGCGGGGAGCTGTTTTTT

clone size: many
J gene: TRBJ2-1
V gene: TRBV29-1
CDR3 length: 14
D gene: TRBD2
CDR3 protein: CSVGGVSSYNEQFF
CDR3 DNA: TGCAGCGTGGGGGGGGTAAGCTCCTACAATGAGCAGTTCTTC

clone size: many
J gene: TRBJ2-1
V gene: TRBV29-1
CDR3 length: 14
D gene: -
CDR3 protein: CSVGSGEGFNEQFF
CDR3 DNA: TGCAGCGTTGGTAGTGGAGAGGGTTTCAATGAGCAGTTCTTC

clone size: once
J gene: TRBJ2-5
V gene: TRBV27
CDR3 length: 18
D gene: -
CDR3 protein: CASSLSPPPTTEGETQCF
CDR3 DNA: TGTGCCAGCAGTTTATCCCCCCCCCCCACGACAGAAGGCGAGACCCAGTGCTTC

clone size: many
J gene: TRBJ2-2
V gene: TRBV28
CDR3 length: 12
D gene: -
CDR3 protein: CASRQDTGELFF
CDR3 DNA: TGTGCCAGCAGGCAGGACACCGGGGAGCTGTTTTTT

clone size: many
J gene: TRBJ2-3
V gene: TRBV7-9
CDR3 length: 13
D gene: -
CDR3 protein: CASSPLEVDTQYF
CDR3 DNA: TGTGCCAGCAGCCCGCTAGAGGTAGATACGCAGTATTTT

clone size: many
J gene: TRBJ2-3
V gene: TRBV29-1
CDR3 length: 15
D gene: TRBD2
CDR3 protein: CSGHVEVAGEDTQYF
CDR3 DNA: TGCAGCGGGCATGTAGAAGTAGCGGGAGAGGATACGCAGTATTTT

clone size: many
J gene: TRBJ2-7
V gene: TRBV27
CDR3 length: 17
D gene: TRBD2
CDR3 protein: CASQPRLAGENSYEQYF
CDR3 DNA: TGTGCCAGCCAACCACGACTAGCGGGAGAAAACTCCTACGAGCAGTACTTC

clone size: many
J gene: TRBJ2-1
V gene: TRBV7-9
CDR3 length: 14
D gene: TRBD2
CDR3 protein: CASRWASGDNEQFF
CDR3 DNA: TGTGCAAGCAGGTGGGCTAGCGGAGACAATGAGCAGTTCTTC

clone size: many
J gene: TRBJ2-5
V gene: TRBV4-3
CDR3 length: 15
D gene: -
CDR3 protein: CASSPGPPLLETQYF
CDR3 DNA: TGCGCCAGCAGCCCGGGCCCACCCCTTCTGGAGACCCAGTACTTC

clone size: many
J gene: TRBJ2-7
V gene: TRBV14
CDR3 length: 13
D gene: -
CDR3 protein: CASRLTGNYEQYF
CDR3 DNA: TGTGCCAGCAGGCTAACGGGTAACTACGAGCAGTACTTC

clone size: -
J gene: TRBJ1-2
V gene: TRBV29-1
CDR3 length: 14
D gene: -
CDR3 protein: CSVEDGTKRDGYTF
CDR3 DNA: TGCAGCGTTGAAGATGGGACAAAAAGGGATGGCTACACCTTC

clone size: many
J gene: TRBJ2-7
V gene: TRBV23-1
CDR3 length: 16
D gene: -
CDR3 protein: CASSQSLTGQPYEQYF
CDR3 DNA: TGCGCCAGCAGTCAATCGTTAACAGGCCAACCCTACGAGCAGTACTTC

clone size: many
J gene: TRBJ1-5
V gene: TRBV6-5
CDR3 length: 15
D gene: -
CDR3 protein: CASSLQPNSNQPQHF
CDR3 DNA: TGTGCCAGCAGTTTACAGCCGAATAGCAATCAGCCCCAGCATTTT

clone size: many
J gene: TRBJ2-1
V gene: TRBV6-5
CDR3 length: 16
D gene: -
CDR3 protein: CASSYSTLKKDNEQFF
CDR3 DNA: TGTGCCAGCAGTTACAGTACGCTTAAAAAGGACAATGAGCAGTTCTTC

clone size: many
J gene: TRBJ2-7
V gene: TRBV25-1
CDR3 length: 14
D gene: -
CDR3 protein: CASSEEGTHYEQYF
CDR3 DNA: TGTGCCAGCAGTGAGGAGGGGACCCACTACGAGCAGTACTTC

clone size: few
J gene: TRBJ2-1
V gene: TRBV20-1
CDR3 length: 15
D gene: -
CDR3 protein: CSARDPGRNYNEQFF
CDR3 DNA: TGCAGTGCTAGAGATCCGGGACGCAACTACAATGAGCAGTTCTTC

clone size: many
J gene: TRBJ2-6
V gene: TRBV4-1
CDR3 length: 16
D gene: -
CDR3 protein: CASSQEFISGANVLTF
CDR3 DNA: TGCGCCAGCAGCCAAGAATTTATCTCTGGGGCCAACGTCCTGACTTTC

clone size: many
J gene: TRBJ2-7
V gene: TRBV6-2/TRBV6-3
CDR3 length: 13
D gene: -
CDR3 protein: CASSRDGLNEQYF
CDR3 DNA: TGTGCCAGCAGTAGGGACGGGCTAAACGAGCAGTACTTC

clone size: many
J gene: TRBJ2-3
V gene: TRBV11-2
CDR3 length: 11
D gene: -
CDR3 protein: CASSSLNTQYF
CDR3 DNA: TGTGCCAGCAGCTCGTTGAATACGCAGTATTTT

clone size: few
J gene: TRBJ2-1
V gene: TRBV15
CDR3 length: 14
D gene: -
CDR3 protein: CATSRVSPGNEQFF
CDR3 DNA: TGTGCCACCAGCAGAGTCTCCCCGGGCAATGAGCAGTTCTTC

clone size: many
J gene: TRBJ1-2
V gene: TRBV12-3/TRBV12-4
CDR3 length: 13
D gene: -
CDR3 protein: CASSFARVYGYTF
CDR3 DNA: TGTGCCAGCAGTTTCGCCAGGGTTTATGGCTACACCTTC

clone size: many
J gene: TRBJ1-5
V gene: TRBV30
CDR3 length: 14
D gene: -
CDR3 protein: CAWSVGSGNQPQHF
CDR3 DNA: TGTGCCTGGAGTGTTGGATCGGGGAATCAGCCCCAGCATTTT

clone size: many
J gene: TRBJ1-5
V gene: TRBV14
CDR3 length: 14
D gene: -
CDR3 protein: CASSQEGVNQPQHF
CDR3 DNA: TGTGCCAGCAGCCAAGAGGGGGTAAATCAGCCCCAGCATTTT

clone size: -
J gene: TRBJ2-7
V gene: TRBV29-1
CDR3 length: 14
D gene: -
CDR3 protein: CSVHRGSFYDEQYF
CDR3 DNA: TGCAGCGTACATCGCGGGTCCTTTTATGACGAGCAGTACTTC

clone size: many
J gene: TRBJ1-1
V gene: TRBV28
CDR3 length: 17
D gene: -
CDR3 protein: CASSQNSLEVVVKGAFF
CDR3 DNA: TGTGCCAGCAGTCAAAACTCCCTCGAGGTGGTGGTTAAAGGAGCTTTCTTT

clone size: many
J gene: TRBJ2-1
V gene: TRBV10-2
CDR3 length: 17
D gene: TRBD2
CDR3 protein: CASSWGLAGSSYNEQFF
CDR3 DNA: TGCGCCAGCAGTTGGGGACTAGCGGGATCAAGCTACAATGAGCAGTTCTTC

clone size: many
J gene: TRBJ1-5
V gene: TRBV6-2/TRBV6-3
CDR3 length: 16
D gene: -
CDR3 protein: CASTNRAGVSNQPQHF
CDR3 DNA: TGTGCCAGCACCAACAGGGCAGGGGTCAGCAATCAGCCCCAGCATTTT

clone size: many
J gene: TRBJ2-7
V gene: TRBV6-1
CDR3 length: 14
D gene: -
CDR3 protein: CASRDYTDSPEQYF
CDR3 DNA: TGTGCCAGCAGAGATTATACCGACAGCCCCGAGCAGTACTTC

clone size: many
J gene: TRBJ1-1
V gene: TRBV19
CDR3 length: 13
D gene: -
CDR3 protein: CASSTGLNTEAFF
CDR3 DNA: TGTGCCAGTAGTACGGGACTGAACACTGAAGCTTTCTTT

clone size: many
J gene: TRBJ2-7
V gene: TRBV15
CDR3 length: 15
D gene: TRBD2
CDR3 protein: CATSRDTREEHEQYF
CDR3 DNA: TGTGCCACCAGCAGAGATACGCGGGAGGAGCACGAGCAGTACTTC

clone size: many
J gene: TRBJ2-3
V gene: TRBV3-1
CDR3 length: 15
D gene: TRBD1
CDR3 protein: CASSSGTGSTDTQYF
CDR3 DNA: TGTGCCAGCAGTTCCGGGACAGGGAGCACAGATACGCAGTATTTT

clone size: many
J gene: TRBJ1-1
V gene: TRBV7-6
CDR3 length: 17
D gene: -
CDR3 protein: CASSLRAGAPMGGEAFF
CDR3 DNA: TGTGCCAGCAGCTTACGGGCAGGGGCCCCCATGGGGGGTGAAGCTTTCTTT

clone size: many
J gene: TRBJ2-7
V gene: TRBV7-9
CDR3 length: 12
D gene: -
CDR3 protein: CASSGVSYEQYF
CDR3 DNA: TGTGCCAGCAGCGGGGTATCCTACGAGCAGTACTTC

clone size: -
J gene: TRBJ2-7
V gene: TRBV28
CDR3 length: 15
D gene: -
CDR3 protein: CASSSGLGTLYEQYF
CDR3 DNA: TGTGCCAGCAGTTCGGGCCTCGGGACCCTTTACGAGCAGTACTTC

clone size: many
J gene: TRBJ2-3
V gene: TRBV12-3/TRBV12-4
CDR3 length: 15
D gene: TRBD1
CDR3 protein: CASSHGTGDQVTQYF
CDR3 DNA: TGTGCCAGCAGTCACGGGACAGGTGACCAGGTCACGCAGTATTTT

clone size: many
J gene: TRBJ2-3
V gene: TRBV4-3
CDR3 length: 15
D gene: TRBD2
CDR3 protein: CASSQDRGRASTQYF
CDR3 DNA: TGCGCCAGCAGCCAAGATCGAGGGAGGGCCTCTACGCAGTATTTT

clone size: few
J gene: TRBJ2-2
V gene: TRBV7-6
CDR3 length: 16
D gene: -
CDR3 protein: CASSGGWGRTTGELFF
CDR3 DNA: TGTGCCAGCAGCGGGGGTTGGGGGAGAACGACCGGGGAGCTGTTTTTT

clone size: many
J gene: TRBJ1-1
V gene: TRBV28
CDR3 length: 14
D gene: TRBD1
CDR3 protein: CASSLTGGGTEAFF
CDR3 DNA: TGTGCCAGCAGCCTAACAGGGGGGGGGACTGAAGCTTTCTTT

clone size: -
J gene: TRBJ2-7
V gene: TRBV19
CDR3 length: 14
D gene: TRBD2
CDR3 protein: CASSGPRGVYEQYF
CDR3 DNA: TGTGCCAGTAGTGGCCCCCGGGGGGTTTACGAGCAGTACTTC

clone size: -
J gene: TRBJ1-2
V gene: TRBV27
CDR3 length: 14
D gene: -
CDR3 protein: CASSFSTSNYGYTF
CDR3 DNA: TGTGCCAGCAGTTTCAGCACATCTAACTATGGCTACACCTTC

clone size: -
J gene: TRBJ2-1
V gene: TRBV5-1
CDR3 length: 17
D gene: -
CDR3 protein: CASSLFGSGEGYNEQFF
CDR3 DNA: TGCGCCAGCAGCTTGTTTGGAAGCGGTGAGGGCTACAATGAGCAGTTCTTC

clone size: few
J gene: TRBJ2-7
V gene: TRBV4-1
CDR3 length: 15
D gene: -
CDR3 protein: CASSPDRTLGDEQYF
CDR3 DNA: TGCGCCAGCAGCCCAGACCGGACCTTGGGAGACGAGCAGTACTTC

clone size: many
J gene: TRBJ2-2
V gene: TRBV29-1
CDR3 length: 12
D gene: -
CDR3 protein: CSVVRGTGELFF
CDR3 DNA: TGCAGCGTTGTTCGGGGCACCGGGGAGCTGTTTTTT

clone size: many
J gene: TRBJ2-2
V gene: TRBV9
CDR3 length: 12
D gene: -
CDR3 protein: CASSVDGRELFF
CDR3 DNA: TGTGCCAGCAGCGTAGATGGACGGGAGCTGTTTTTT

clone size: -
J gene: TRBJ2-7
V gene: TRBV15
CDR3 length: 15
D gene: -
CDR3 protein: CATSVRSGATYEQYF
CDR3 DNA: TGTGCCACCAGCGTGCGTAGCGGAGCTACCTACGAGCAGTACTTC

clone size: -
J gene: TRBJ1-5
V gene: TRBV9
CDR3 length: 14
D gene: -
CDR3 protein: CVNSVEGEHQPQHF
CDR3 DNA: TGTGTCAACAGCGTAGAAGGAGAACATCAGCCCCAGCATTTT

clone size: many
J gene: TRBJ2-7
V gene: TRBV13
CDR3 length: 15
D gene: TRBD2
CDR3 protein: CASSSSGLAGGEQYF
CDR3 DNA: TGTGCCAGCAGCTCCTCGGGGCTAGCGGGAGGAGAGCAGTACTTC

clone size: many
J gene: TRBJ2-4
V gene: TRBV6-2/TRBV6-3
CDR3 length: 14
D gene: -
CDR3 protein: CASSADRHKNIQYF
CDR3 DNA: TGTGCCAGCAGTGCCGACAGGCACAAAAACATTCAGTACTTC

clone size: -
J gene: TRBJ2-1
V gene: TRBV6-5
CDR3 length: 19
D gene: TRBD2
CDR3 protein: CASSYSRLAGDGPYNERFF
CDR3 DNA: TGTGCCAGCAGTTACTCGAGACTAGCGGGAGATGGCCCGTACAATGAGCGGTTCTTC

clone size: -
J gene: TRBJ2-1
V gene: TRBV4-3
CDR3 length: 15
D gene: -
CDR3 protein: CASSQVAGVGSEQFF
CDR3 DNA: TGCGCCAGCAGCCAAGTCGCAGGGGTAGGTTCTGAGCAGTTCTTC

clone size: few
J gene: TRBJ2-5
V gene: TRBV13
CDR3 length: 12
D gene: -
CDR3 protein: CASSSLGETQYF
CDR3 DNA: TGTGCCAGCAGCTCCCTTGGTGAGACCCAGTACTTC

clone size: many
J gene: TRBJ2-7
V gene: TRBV4-1
CDR3 length: 12
D gene: -
CDR3 protein: CASRGPNYEQYF
CDR3 DNA: TGCGCCAGCAGGGGACCCAACTACGAGCAGTACTTC

clone size: many
J gene: TRBJ2-4
V gene: TRBV7-9
CDR3 length: 14
D gene: -
CDR3 protein: CASSRGVAKNIQYF
CDR3 DNA: TGTGCCAGCAGCAGGGGTGTAGCCAAAAACATTCAGTACTTC

clone size: many
J gene: TRBJ2-3
V gene: TRBV9
CDR3 length: 16
D gene: TRBD1
CDR3 protein: CASSTQGQGARDTQYF
CDR3 DNA: TGTGCCAGCAGCACCCAAGGACAGGGGGCCAGAGATACGCAGTATTTT